The 13 T cell receptor beta chains reported below all come from one sample, sequenced in a study of CD8+ T cells in alopecia areata. Following extraction, RNA underwent reverse transcription to cDNA, which served as the sequencing template. The table came from immunoSEQ multiplex PCR; TCRdb's copy has only in-frame clones and leaves some out. The data contain about 99,000 clones, around 59% of them singletons. The sequencing input was CD4+ T cells sorted from blood. These receptors were collected from a human donor in good health.

V gene TRBV5-1 combines with J gene TRBJ1-2; unclear D gene. Germline values: CDR1 SGHRS, CDR2 YFSETQ. The CDR3 runs to 16 residues. Trimming took 0 bases from V and 0 from J, leaving 12 bases between them. The chain's CDR3 is CASSLARSGANYGYTF. DNA of the CDR3: TGCGCCAGCAGCTTGGCAAGGTCCGGAGCTAACTATGGCTACACCTTC. Looking up the rest from reference TRBV5-1 and TRBJ1-2 gives the full variable domain: KAGVTQTPRYLIKTRGQQVTLSCSPISGHRSVSWYQQTPGQGLQFLFEYFSETQRNKGNFPGRFSGRQFSNSRSEMNVSTLELGDSALYLCASSLARSGANYGYTFGSGTRLTVV.

This chain uses TRBV6-5 with TRBJ2-1; D unresolved. The V end was cut by 10 bases, the J end by 9 bases, with 16 bases between. This CDR3 comprises 12 residues. Germline V gene sequence: CDR1 MNHEY, CDR2 SVGAGI. The CDR3 DNA reads as TGTGCCACCTGGGCAAGAGTAGGTGAGCAGTTCTTC. This codes for CATWARVGEQFF.

The rearrangement links TRBV7-2 to TRBJ1-1; 9 nucleotides line up with TRBD1. V dropped 3 bases and J dropped 10; count of bases not matched to a gene: 3. This CDR3 is 12 amino acids long. Germline CDR1 is SGHTA and CDR2 is FQGNSA. The CDR3 reads CASSLGQGGAFF. The CDR3 DNA follows: TGTGCCAGCAGCTTGGGACAGGGAGGAGCTTTCTTT.

The chain employs TRBV19 and TRBJ2-3; 7 nucleotides match TRBD1. CDR3 length: 13 amino acids. Germline assignment: CDR1 LNHDA and CDR2 SQIVND (reference sequence). After removal of 7 bases from V and 6 bases from J, the junction contained 7 bases not matched to a gene. The DNA for the CDR3 is TGTGCCAGTATGTCGGGGACAGTCGATACGCAGTATTTT. Translation: CASMSGTVDTQYF.

This clone has more than one count but fewer than ten. Other DNA sequences of this sample code for an identical CDR3. The gene calls are TRBV2 and TRBJ2-5; D is possibly TRBD2 (6 bases). Trimming cost V 7 bases and J 4 bases, with 13 bases left between them. This CDR3 has 13 amino acids. Germline CDR1 reads SNHLY; CDR2 reads FYNNEI. CDR3 bases: TGTGCCAGCAACCGGGACTCCCGAGAGACCCAGTACTTC. Residues: CASNRDSRETQYF.

The chain uses TRBV7-2 and TRBJ2-5; 13 bases match TRBD2. Germline lookup yields CDR1 SGHTA and CDR2 FQGNSA. V shed 1 base and J 6 bases; nucleotides not matched to a gene: 2. CDR3 length equals 15 residues. CDR3 sequence (DNA): TGTGCCAGCAGCTTAGGACTAGCGGGGGGAAAGACCCAGTACTTC. Amino acid sequence: CASSLGLAGGKTQYF.

This sequence joins TRBV18 and TRBJ1-1; the D gene is possibly TRBD1 (5 bases). CDR3 size: 15 residues. The V gene lost 2 bases and the J gene lost 4 bases, with 14 bases spanning the gap. The germline V gene has CDR1 KGHSH and CDR2 LQKENI. The CDR3 region is CASSPKRGAGTEAFF. CDR3 coding DNA: TGTGCCAGCTCACCAAAGCGGGGCGCGGGCACTGAAGCTTTCTTT. The whole variable domain, remainder taken from reference TRBV18 and TRBJ1-1, is NAGVMQNPRHLVRRRGQEARLRCSPMKGHSHVYWYRQLPEEGLKFMVYLQKENIIDESGMPKERFSAEFPKEGPSILRIQQVVRGDSAAYFCASSPKRGAGTEAFFGQGTRLTVV.

This clone was seen a few times. This sequence joins TRBV5-1 and TRBJ2-1, with 10 bases identical to TRBD2. Germline CDR1 and CDR2: SGHRS and YFSETQ. Unmatched junction bases numbered 6, after V lost 4 bases and J lost 8 bases. The CDR3 spans 14 residues. This CDR3 is CASSQDSGGDEQFF. The CDR3 bases are TGCGCCAGCAGCCAGGACAGCGGGGGGGATGAGCAGTTCTTC.

This rearrangement joins TRBV20-1 to TRBJ1-5; no reliable D call. The germline gives CDR1 DFQATT, CDR2 SNEGSKA (reference sequence). The CDR3 consists of 11 residues. The V gene lost 0 bases and the J gene lost 14 bases, with 11 bases spanning the gap. CDR3 in amino acids: CSARDRYMEHF. CDR3 in DNA: TGCAGTGCTAGAGATCGATATATGGAGCATTTT.

The gene calls are TRBV10-3 and TRBJ1-1, with no clear D. Looked up from germline, CDR1 is ENHRY and CDR2 is SYGVKD. The V gene lost 4 bases and the J gene lost 0 bases, with 12 bases spanning the gap. This CDR3 contains 15 residues. The CDR3 DNA reads TGTGCCATCAGTGTGGCCAGGACGTTGAACACTGAAGCTTTCTTT. This gives the protein CAISVARTLNTEAFF.

V gene TRBV23-1 combines with J gene TRBJ2-3, with no clear D. TRBV23-1 is an open reading frame, and its role is uncertain. V shed 8 bases and J shed 2 bases, with 14 bases lying between them. The CDR3 loop spans 14 amino acids. This CDR3 is CASGPEKHTDTQYF. The CDR3 DNA reads TGCGCCAGCGGACCGGAAAAACACACAGATACGCAGTATTTT.

This rearrangement joins TRBV15 to TRBJ2-1; D remains unclear. CDR1 and CDR2 from the germline V gene are LNHNV and YYDKDF (reference sequence). This CDR3 comprises 14 residues. Trimming pared 5 bases from V and 4 bases from J, leaving 12 bases between. The CDR3 DNA is TGTGCCACCAGCGGCCCAATGGATTACAATGAGCAGTTCTTC. Its protein is CATSGPMDYNEQFF.

The chain links TRBV30 to TRBJ2-3; D is perhaps TRBD2 (6 bases). The CDR3 length is 13 residues. CDR1 and CDR2 from the germline V gene are GTSNPN and SVGIG (reference sequence). V shed 3 bases and J shed 5 bases, with 12 bases lying between them. CDR3 in amino acids: CAWRQRSGDTQYF. In nucleotides, the CDR3 is TGTGCCTGGAGACAACGTAGCGGAGATACGCAGTATTTT.